The T cell receptor (beta chain) under discussion was sequenced for a study of blood T cell repertoires in COVID-19. Across the study: Specimens from acute and convalescent COVID-19 originated in the United States, Italy and Spain. The cDNA or gDNA used as material had been derived from T cells, B-cell-depleted T cells, or PBMCs.

V was trimmed by 4 bases and J by 2 bases, leaving 6 bases between them. This CDR3 contains 13 residues. CDR1 is SGHDN and CDR2 is FVKESK in the germline V gene. In the authors' methods: By means of reference gene primer amplification, nucleated cell counts were estimated. Method: immunoSEQ multiplex PCR; TCRdb's copy keeps in-frame clones and lacks some. The V and J calls and clone size are taken from that table; D and trimming were inferred from the DNA. The sample contains 130,000 to 150,000 clones, about 89% of which appear only once. The TCR originated in a man over 45 who had recovered from COVID-19. V is TRBV14 and J is TRBJ1-3; tentative D call: TRBD1 (5 bases). The sample consisted of peripheral blood. The CDR3 protein is CASSRGAGNTIYF. The CDR3 region has the DNA TGTGCCAGCAGCCGGGGGGCTGGAAACACCATATATTTT.